These T cell receptor beta chains were read from a single sample in a study of shared clonotypes between healthy human individuals. Only in-frame clones appear in the TCRdb table, and some are missing; sequencing was by immunoSEQ multiplex PCR. The sample yields about 670,000 clones, roughly 78% seen once. Source material: memory CD4+ T cells sorted from blood. These receptors were taken from a woman aged 30 to 39 in good health. The CDR3 runs from the conserved cysteine through the conserved F or W. Fields, in order: J gene, clone size, CDR3 length, D gene, V gene, CDR3 protein, CDR3 DNA. D genes are given only for firm matches. Size tells how often a clone was seen (once, few, many) or the class of an expanded clone, and some rows leave it out.

TRBJ2-2 once 15 . TRBV11-2 CASSRLVTTPGELFF TGTGCCAGCAGCAGACTAGTCACGACCCCCGGGGAGCTGTTTTTT
TRBJ1-5 . 15 . TRBV5-6 CASSLQGRNNQPQHF TGTGCCAGCAGCTTGCAGGGTCGAAACAATCAGCCCCAGCATTTT
TRBJ2-7 few 14 TRBD1 TRBV6-6 CASRPGQGEYEQYF TGTGCCAGCAGACCGGGACAGGGGGAGTACGAGCAGTACTTC
TRBJ2-1 . 17 TRBD2 TRBV28 CASTIPGAGGSYNEQFF TGTGCCAGCACCATTCCCGGGGCGGGGGGCTCCTACAATGAGCAGTTCTTC
TRBJ1-6 . 16 . TRBV28 CASKVRPRRMNSPLHF TGTGCCAGCAAGGTCCGCCCCCGTAGGATGAATTCACCCCTCCACTTT
TRBJ2-3 . 14 TRBD2 TRBV11-2 CASSFPAGVDTQYF TGTGCCAGCAGCTTCCCAGCGGGAGTAGATACGCAGTATTTT
TRBJ1-5 . 14 TRBD1 TRBV6-1 CASSEQGANQPQHF TGTGCCAGCAGTGAACAGGGGGCGAATCAGCCCCAGCATTTT
TRBJ2-7 . 11 . TRBV30 CAWSARYEQYF TGTGCCTGGAGTGCCCGCTACGAGCAGTACTTC
TRBJ2-7 . 11 . TRBV2 CASSSAYEQYF TGTGCCAGCAGTTCAGCATACGAGCAGTACTTC
TRBJ2-2 . 16 TRBD2 TRBV9 CASSGRGRADGGELFF TGTGCCAGCAGCGGCCGCGGGAGGGCCGACGGCGGGGAGCTGTTTTTT
TRBJ1-1 . 14 . TRBV11-3 CASSLDSGNTEAFF TGTGCCAGCAGCTTAGATTCAGGGAACACTGAAGCTTTCTTT
TRBJ1-4 . 18 TRBD1 TRBV19 CASRPGQGAVPTNEKLFF TGTGCCAGTAGACCCGGACAGGGCGCCGTCCCAACTAATGAAAAACTGTTTTTT
TRBJ2-5 once 14 . TRBV9 CASSVEAYQETQYF TGTGCCAGCAGCGTAGAAGCCTACCAAGAGACCCAGTACTTC
TRBJ2-7 . 12 . TRBV11-3 CASSPEGHEQYF TGTGCCAGCAGCCCCGAGGGGCACGAGCAGTACTTC